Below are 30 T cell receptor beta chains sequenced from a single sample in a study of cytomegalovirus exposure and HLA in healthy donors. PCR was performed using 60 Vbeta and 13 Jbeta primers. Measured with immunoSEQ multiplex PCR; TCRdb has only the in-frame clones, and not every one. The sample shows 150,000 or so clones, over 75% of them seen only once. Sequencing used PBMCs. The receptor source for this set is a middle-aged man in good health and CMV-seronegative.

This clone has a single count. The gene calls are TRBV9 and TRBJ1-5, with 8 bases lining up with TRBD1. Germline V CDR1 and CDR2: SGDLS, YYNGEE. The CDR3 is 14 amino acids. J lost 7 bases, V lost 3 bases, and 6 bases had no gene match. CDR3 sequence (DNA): TGTGCCAGCAGCGAACAGGGGGAGCGACAGCCCCAGCATTTT. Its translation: CASSEQGERQPQHF. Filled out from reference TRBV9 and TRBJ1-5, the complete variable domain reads DSGVTQTPKHLITATGQRVTLRCSPRSGDLSVYWYQQSLDQGLQFLIQYYNGEERAKGNILERFSAQQFPDLHSELNLSSLELGDSALYFCASSEQGERQPQHFGDGTRLSIL.

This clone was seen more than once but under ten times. For the CDR3, the DNA is TGTGCCAGCAGCGCCAGGGGGCCAACTGAAGCTTTCTTT. Protein: CASSARGPTEAFF. V gene TRBV9 combines with J gene TRBJ1-1, with TRBD1 identical over 8 bases. The CDR3 is 13 residues long. Germline CDR1 and CDR2: SGDLS and YYNGEE. With V trimmed by 3 bases and J by 5 bases, 3 bases remained unmatched.

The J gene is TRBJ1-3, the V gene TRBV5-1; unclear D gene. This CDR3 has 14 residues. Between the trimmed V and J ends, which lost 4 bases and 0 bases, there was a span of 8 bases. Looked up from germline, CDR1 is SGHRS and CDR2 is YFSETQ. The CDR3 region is CASSPYSSGNTIYF. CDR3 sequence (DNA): TGCGCCAGCAGCCCTTACAGCTCTGGAAACACCATATATTTT.

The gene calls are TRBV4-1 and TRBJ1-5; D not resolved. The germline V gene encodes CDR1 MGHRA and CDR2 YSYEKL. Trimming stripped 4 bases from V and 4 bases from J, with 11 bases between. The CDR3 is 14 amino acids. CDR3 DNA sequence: TGCGCCAGCAGCCCTCTAAGGAGAAATCAGCCCCAGCATTTT. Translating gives CASSPLRRNQPQHF.

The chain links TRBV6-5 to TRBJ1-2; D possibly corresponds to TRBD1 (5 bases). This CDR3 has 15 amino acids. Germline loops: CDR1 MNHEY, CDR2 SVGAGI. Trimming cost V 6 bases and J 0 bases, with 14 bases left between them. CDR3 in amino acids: CASSRGGGANYGYTF. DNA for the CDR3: TGTGCCAGCAGCCGAGGTGGGGGGGCTAACTATGGCTACACCTTC.

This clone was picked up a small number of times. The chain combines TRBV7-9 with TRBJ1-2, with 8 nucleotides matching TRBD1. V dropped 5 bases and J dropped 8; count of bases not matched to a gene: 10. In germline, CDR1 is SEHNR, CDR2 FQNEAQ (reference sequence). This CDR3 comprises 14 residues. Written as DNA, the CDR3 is TGTGCCAGCAGCCGAGGACAGGGATTAGGGGGCTACACCTTC. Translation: CASSRGQGLGGYTF.

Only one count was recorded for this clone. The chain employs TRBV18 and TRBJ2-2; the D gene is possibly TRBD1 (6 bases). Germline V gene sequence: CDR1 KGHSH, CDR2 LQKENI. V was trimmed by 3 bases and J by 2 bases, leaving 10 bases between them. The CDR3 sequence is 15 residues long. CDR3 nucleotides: TGTGCCAGCTCACCGGGACAAGCTAACACCGGGGAGCTGTTTTTT. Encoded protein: CASSPGQANTGELFF.

Here the CDR3 DNA reads TGTGCCTGGAGTTCAGGGGGCTCTGGCTACACCTTC. This codes for CAWSSGGSGYTF. The rearrangement joins TRBV30 to TRBJ1-2; 8 nucleotides line up with TRBD1. The CDR3 has 12 amino acids. The V and J ends lost 2 bases and 7 bases, in that order; junction bases with no gene match: 3. Germline values: CDR1 GTSNPN, CDR2 SVGIG (reference sequence).

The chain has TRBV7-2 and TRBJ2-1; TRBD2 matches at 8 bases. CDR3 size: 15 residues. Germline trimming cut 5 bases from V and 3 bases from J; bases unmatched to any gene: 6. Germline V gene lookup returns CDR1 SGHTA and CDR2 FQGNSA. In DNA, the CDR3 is TGTGCCAGCAGCACGGGGGGGCGCCTCTACAATGAGCAGTTCTTC. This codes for CASSTGGRLYNEQFF.

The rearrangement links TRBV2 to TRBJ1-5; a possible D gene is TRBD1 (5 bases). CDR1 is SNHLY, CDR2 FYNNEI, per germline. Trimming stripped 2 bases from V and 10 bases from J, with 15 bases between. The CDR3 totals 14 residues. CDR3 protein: CASSESGGTGPQHF. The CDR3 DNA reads TGTGCCAGCAGTGAAAGTGGCGGGACCGGCCCCCAGCATTTT.

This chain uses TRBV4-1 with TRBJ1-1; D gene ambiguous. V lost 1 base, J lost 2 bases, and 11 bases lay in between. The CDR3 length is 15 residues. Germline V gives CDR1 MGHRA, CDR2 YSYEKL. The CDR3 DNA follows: TGCGCCAGCAGCCAAGTGCGGATATTTAACACTGAAGCTTTCTTT. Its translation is CASSQVRIFNTEAFF.

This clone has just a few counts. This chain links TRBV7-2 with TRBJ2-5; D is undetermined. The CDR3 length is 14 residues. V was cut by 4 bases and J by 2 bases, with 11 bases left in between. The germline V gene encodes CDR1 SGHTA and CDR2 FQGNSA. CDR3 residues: CASSSWSQQETQYF. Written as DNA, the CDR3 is TGTGCCAGCAGCTCCTGGAGTCAGCAAGAGACCCAGTACTTC.

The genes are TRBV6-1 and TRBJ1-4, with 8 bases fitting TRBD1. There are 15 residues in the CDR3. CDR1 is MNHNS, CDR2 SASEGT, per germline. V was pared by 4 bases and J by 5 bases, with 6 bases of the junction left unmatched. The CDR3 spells CASSADRGWNEKLFF. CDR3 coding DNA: TGTGCCAGCAGTGCCGACAGGGGCTGGAATGAAAAACTGTTTTTT.

The DNA for the CDR3 is TGTGCCAGCAGTCGCCCGGGACAGGGAAATCAGCCCCAGCATTTT. It specifies CASSRPGQGNQPQHF. The V call is TRBV7-2, the J call TRBJ1-5, with 9 bases matching TRBD1. J lost 4 bases, V lost 6 bases, and 7 bases had no gene match. The germline V gene has CDR1 SGHTA and CDR2 FQGNSA. The CDR3 loop spans 15 amino acids.

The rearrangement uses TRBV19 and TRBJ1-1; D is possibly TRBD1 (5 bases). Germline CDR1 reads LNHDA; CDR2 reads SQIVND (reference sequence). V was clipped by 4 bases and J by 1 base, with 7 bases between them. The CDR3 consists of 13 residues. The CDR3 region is CASSTGQNTEAFF. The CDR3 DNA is TGTGCCAGTAGTACCGGACAGAACACTGAAGCTTTCTTT.

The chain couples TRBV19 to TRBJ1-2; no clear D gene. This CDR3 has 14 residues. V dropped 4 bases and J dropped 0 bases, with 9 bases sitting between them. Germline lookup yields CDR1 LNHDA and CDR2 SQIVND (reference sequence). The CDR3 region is CASSSGATNYGYTF. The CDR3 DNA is TGTGCCAGTAGTAGCGGCGCGACTAACTATGGCTACACCTTC.

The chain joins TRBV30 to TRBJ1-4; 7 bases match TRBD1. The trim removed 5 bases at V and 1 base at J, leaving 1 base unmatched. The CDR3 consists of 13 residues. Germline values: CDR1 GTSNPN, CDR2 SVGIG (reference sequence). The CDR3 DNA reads TGTGCCTGGGGGGACAGAACTAATGAAAAACTGTTTTTT. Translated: CAWGDRTNEKLFF.

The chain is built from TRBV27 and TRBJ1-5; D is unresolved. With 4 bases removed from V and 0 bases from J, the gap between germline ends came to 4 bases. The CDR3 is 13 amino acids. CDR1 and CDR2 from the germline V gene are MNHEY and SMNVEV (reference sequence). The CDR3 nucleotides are TGTGCCAGCAGTTCAATTAGCAATCAGCCCCAGCATTTT. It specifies CASSSISNQPQHF.

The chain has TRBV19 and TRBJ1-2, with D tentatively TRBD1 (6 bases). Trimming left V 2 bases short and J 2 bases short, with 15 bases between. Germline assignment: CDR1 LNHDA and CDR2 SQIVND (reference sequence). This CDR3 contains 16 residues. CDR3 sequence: CASSISVGTRNYGYTF. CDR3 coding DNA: TGTGCCAGTAGTATATCTGTCGGGACACGGAACTATGGCTACACCTTC.

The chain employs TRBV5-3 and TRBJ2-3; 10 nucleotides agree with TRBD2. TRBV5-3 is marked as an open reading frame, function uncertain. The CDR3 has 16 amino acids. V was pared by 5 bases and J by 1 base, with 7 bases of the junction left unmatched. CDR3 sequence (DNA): TGTGCCAGAAGACTAGCGGGGTCTACGGGCACAGATACGCAGTATTTT. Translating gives CARRLAGSTGTDTQYF.

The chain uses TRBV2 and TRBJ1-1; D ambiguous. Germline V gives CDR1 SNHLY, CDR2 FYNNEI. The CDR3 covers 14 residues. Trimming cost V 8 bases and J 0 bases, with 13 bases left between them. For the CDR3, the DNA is TGTGCCAGCCTATTGGAGTCTCTGAACACTGAAGCTTTCTTT. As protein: CASLLESLNTEAFF.

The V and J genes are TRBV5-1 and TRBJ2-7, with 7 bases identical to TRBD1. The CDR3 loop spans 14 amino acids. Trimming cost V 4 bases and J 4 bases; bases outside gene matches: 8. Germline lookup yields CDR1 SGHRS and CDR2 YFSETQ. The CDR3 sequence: CASSGQGVRYEQYF. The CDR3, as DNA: TGCGCCAGCAGCGGGCAGGGGGTTAGGTACGAGCAGTACTTC.

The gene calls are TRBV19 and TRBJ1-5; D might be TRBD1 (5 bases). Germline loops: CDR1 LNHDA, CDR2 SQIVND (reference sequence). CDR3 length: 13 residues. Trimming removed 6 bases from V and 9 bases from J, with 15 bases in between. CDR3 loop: CASRNRFGGPQHF. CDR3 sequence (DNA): TGTGCCAGTAGGAACAGGTTCGGGGGGCCCCAGCATTTT.

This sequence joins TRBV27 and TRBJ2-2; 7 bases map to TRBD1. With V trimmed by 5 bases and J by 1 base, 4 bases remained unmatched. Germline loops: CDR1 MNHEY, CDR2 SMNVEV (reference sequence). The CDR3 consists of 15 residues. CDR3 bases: TGTGCCAGCAGTAGAGGACAGGTGAACACCGGGGAGCTGTTTTTT. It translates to CASSRGQVNTGELFF.

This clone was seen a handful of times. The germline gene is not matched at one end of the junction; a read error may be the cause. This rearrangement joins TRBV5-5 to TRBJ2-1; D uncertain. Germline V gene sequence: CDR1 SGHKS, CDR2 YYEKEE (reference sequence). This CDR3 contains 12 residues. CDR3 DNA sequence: TGTGCCAGCAGCTTGTCCTTCAATGAGCAGTTCTTC. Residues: CASSLSFNEQFF.

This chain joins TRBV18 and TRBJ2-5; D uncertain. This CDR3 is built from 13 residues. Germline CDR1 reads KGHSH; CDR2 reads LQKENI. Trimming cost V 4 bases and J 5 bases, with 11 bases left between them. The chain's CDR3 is CASSQPNGETQYF. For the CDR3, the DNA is TGTGCCAGCTCACAACCAAACGGGGAGACCCAGTACTTC.

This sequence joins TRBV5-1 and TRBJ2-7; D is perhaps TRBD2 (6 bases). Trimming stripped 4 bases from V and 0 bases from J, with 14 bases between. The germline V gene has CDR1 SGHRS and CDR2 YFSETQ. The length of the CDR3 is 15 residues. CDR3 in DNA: TGCGCCAGCAGCCCGCGGGGTACGGCCTCCTACGAGCAGTACTTC. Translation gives CASSPRGTASYEQYF.

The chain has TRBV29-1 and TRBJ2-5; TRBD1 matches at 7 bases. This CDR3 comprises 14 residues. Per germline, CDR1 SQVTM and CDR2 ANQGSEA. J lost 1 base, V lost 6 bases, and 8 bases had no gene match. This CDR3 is CSVDPDRAQETQYF. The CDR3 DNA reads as TGCAGCGTCGACCCCGACAGGGCCCAAGAGACCCAGTACTTC. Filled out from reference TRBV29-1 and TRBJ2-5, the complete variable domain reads SAVISQKPSRDICQRGTSLTIQCQVDSQVTMMFWYRQQPGQSLTLIATANQGSEATYESGFVIDKFPISRPNLTFSTLTVSNMSPEDSSIYLCSVDPDRAQETQYFGPGTRLLVL.

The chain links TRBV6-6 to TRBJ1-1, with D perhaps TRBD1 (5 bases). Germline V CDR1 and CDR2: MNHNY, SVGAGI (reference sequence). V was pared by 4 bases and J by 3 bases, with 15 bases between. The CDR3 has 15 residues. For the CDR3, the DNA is TGTGCCAGCAGTTTAAGGAGGGGCGGGGACACTGAAGCTTTCTTT. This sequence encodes CASSLRRGGDTEAFF.

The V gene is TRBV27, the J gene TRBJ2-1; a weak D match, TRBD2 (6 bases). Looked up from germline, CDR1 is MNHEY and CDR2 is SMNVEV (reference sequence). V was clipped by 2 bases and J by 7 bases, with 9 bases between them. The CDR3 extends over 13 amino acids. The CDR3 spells CASSLAGRNEQFF. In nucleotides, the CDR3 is TGTGCCAGCAGTTTAGCGGGAAGGAATGAGCAGTTCTTC.